The 16 T cell receptor beta chains below were found in one sample sequenced in a study of blood T cell repertoires in COVID-19. Here immunoSEQ multiplex PCR was the method, and the copy in TCRdb shows in-frame clones only, minus some. Of 150,000 to 200,000 clones in the sample, approximately 80% were seen once. The sequenced sample consisted of PBMCs or T cells enriched from blood (not recorded which). The receptor source for this set is a woman aged 60-75 years who had recovered from COVID-19.

The V call is TRBV10-3, the J call TRBJ2-7; TRBD1 aligns across 10 bases. The junction had 7 bases not matched to a gene; V was cut back by 3 bases and J by 2 bases. The germline V gene has CDR1 ENHRY and CDR2 SYGVKD. The CDR3 has 16 amino acids. The DNA of the CDR3 is TGTGCCATCAGTGACCACTCTGGGACAGGGGCCTACGAGCAGTACTTC. Residues: CAISDHSGTGAYEQYF.

The CDR3 sequence: CASSQGQSTEAFF. CDR3 nucleotide sequence: TGTGCCAGCAGCCAGGGACAGAGCACTGAAGCTTTCTTT. The chain combines TRBV7-6 with TRBJ1-1, with 7 bases aligning to TRBD1. This CDR3 contains 13 residues. The V gene's germline CDR1 is SGHVS and CDR2 FNYEAQ. V shed 5 bases and J 4 bases; nucleotides not matched to a gene: 4. Together with reference TRBV7-6 and TRBJ1-1, the CDR3 gives the full variable domain: GAGVSQSPRYKVTKRGQDVALRCDPISGHVSLYWYRQALGQGPEFLTYFNYEAQQDKSGLPNDRFSAERPEGSISTLTIQRTEQRDSAMYRCASSQGQSTEAFFGQGTRLTVV.

The gene calls are TRBV4-2 and TRBJ1-2; 10 nucleotides match TRBD1. CDR1 and CDR2 (germline): LGHNA, YNFKEQ. CDR3 length: 15 residues. Trimming cost V 4 bases and J 1 base; bases outside gene matches: 3. CDR3 sequence (DNA): TGTGCCAGCAGCCTACGGGACAGGGGTAACTATGGCTACACCTTC. This sequence encodes CASSLRDRGNYGYTF.

The J gene is TRBJ2-2, the V gene TRBV27, with 7 bases matching TRBD1. Per the germline V gene, CDR1 is MNHEY and CDR2 is SMNVEV (reference sequence). The CDR3 spans 13 residues. The V segment lost 6 bases and the J segment 7 bases; nucleotides outside the gene matches: 5. The CDR3 loop reads CASRNRGGGELFF. CDR3 nucleotides: TGTGCCAGCAGGAACAGGGGCGGCGGGGAGCTGTTTTTT.

The CDR3 nucleotides read TGTGCCAGTAGTATAGAAGACGGCAGGGTATTTGGCTACACCTTC. As protein: CASSIEDGRVFGYTF. The chain recombines TRBV19 with TRBJ1-2; perhaps TRBD1 as D (5 bases). V lost 0 bases, J lost 7 bases, and 15 bases lay in between. Germline CDR1 LNHDA, CDR2 SQIVND (reference sequence). CDR3 length: 15 amino acids.

The chain uses TRBV5-1 and TRBJ2-3, with D possibly being TRBD1 (6 bases). The CDR3 is 15 amino acids. V was trimmed by 3 bases and J by 1 base, leaving 12 bases between them. Germline V gives CDR1 SGHRS, CDR2 YFSETQ. CDR3 sequence reads: CASSSQGWGTDTQYF. The CDR3, as DNA: TGCGCCAGCAGCTCACAGGGATGGGGCACAGATACGCAGTATTTT.

The CDR3 loop reads CASSPGTSGNTDTQYF. The CDR3 nucleotides are TGTGCCAGCAGCCCGGGGACTAGCGGGAACACAGATACGCAGTATTTT. The chain employs TRBV3-1 (or the pseudogene TRBV3-2) and TRBJ2-3; 13 bases match TRBD2. This CDR3 is 16 amino acids long. Losses at the gene ends were 4 bases for V and 2 bases for J; bases not matched to a gene: 3. Germline lookup yields CDR1 LGHDT and CDR2 YNNKEL (reference sequence).

This chain connects TRBV10-1 to TRBJ1-1; 8 bases agree with TRBD1. After removal of 4 bases from V and 6 bases from J, the junction contained 7 bases not matched to a gene. In germline, CDR1 is WNHNN, CDR2 SYGVQD (reference sequence). The CDR3 loop spans 14 amino acids. CDR3 sequence reads: CASSAGQGLSEAFF. The CDR3 DNA follows: TGCGCCAGCAGTGCCGGACAGGGTCTGTCTGAAGCTTTCTTT.

The rearrangement uses TRBV7-2 and TRBJ2-1, with 10 bases matching TRBD2. CDR1 SGHTA and CDR2 FQGNSA come from the germline V gene. The CDR3 is 15 amino acids. V lost 5 bases to trimming and J lost 7 bases; unmatched junction nucleotides: 8. The CDR3 region has the DNA TGTGCCAGCAGCATTGCTAGCGGGAGTTGGAATGAGCAGTTCTTC. Its protein is CASSIASGSWNEQFF. Drawing the rest from reference TRBV7-2 and TRBJ2-1, the complete variable domain is GAGVSQSPSNKVTEKGKDVELRCDPISGHTALYWYRQSLGQGLEFLIYFQGNSAPDKSGLPSDRFSAERTGGSVSTLTIQRTQQEDSAVYLCASSIASGSWNEQFFGPGTRLTVL.

CDR3 sequence reads: CASSVRLAGDNEQFF. The CDR3 coding sequence is TGTGCCAGCAGCGTACGGCTAGCGGGAGACAATGAGCAGTTCTTC. This chain connects TRBV9 to TRBJ2-1; 10 bases are shared with TRBD2. In germline, CDR1 is SGDLS, CDR2 YYNGEE. V lost 1 base to trimming and J lost 5 bases; unmatched junction nucleotides: 3. The CDR3 has 15 residues.

The chain joins TRBV6-5 to TRBJ2-1, with D maybe TRBD2 (6 bases). CDR1 is MNHEY and CDR2 is SVGAGI in the germline V gene. CDR3 length equals 13 residues. The ends were cut back, 5 bases at V and 5 bases at J, with 10 bases in the middle. The DNA of the CDR3 is TGTGCCAGCAGTAGACTAGGGGACAATGAGCAGTTCTTC. Its translation is CASSRLGDNEQFF.

The CDR3 DNA follows: TGTGCCACCTCCCGAGGGCGGGAGAGCTACGAGCAGTACTTC. It is translated as CATSRGRESYEQYF. The chain employs TRBV24-1 and TRBJ2-7, with 7 bases matching TRBD2. This CDR3 contains 14 residues. From germline, CDR1 is KGHDR and CDR2 SFDVKD. Germline trimming cut 9 bases from V and 3 bases from J; bases unmatched to any gene: 10.

V usage is TRBV5-1 and J usage is TRBJ2-1; perhaps TRBD2 as D (5 bases). CDR1 is SGHRS and CDR2 is YFSETQ in the germline V gene. This CDR3 is 16 amino acids long. V gave up 3 bases and J gave up 4 bases, with 17 bases separating them. CDR3 sequence (DNA): TGCGCCAGCAGCTCTGGCCGGTCTAGCCTATACAATGAGCAGTTCTTC. Amino acid sequence: CASSSGRSSLYNEQFF.

This clone has only a few counts. V gene TRBV10-3 combines with J gene TRBJ1-2; no firm D call. Trimming removed 7 bases at V and 2 bases at J, with 14 bases between. The CDR3 has 14 amino acids. Germline V gene lookup returns CDR1 ENHRY and CDR2 SYGVKD. The CDR3: CAITDGLINYGYTF. CDR3 nucleotides: TGTGCCATCACCGACGGACTTATAAACTATGGCTACACCTTC.

Here the CDR3 DNA reads TGCAGTGCTAGTTTCGGCAGGGGTGTAGATACGCAGTATTTT. Amino acids: CSASFGRGVDTQYF. The chain uses TRBV20-1 and TRBJ2-3; perhaps TRBD1 as D (6 bases). Trimming stripped 3 bases from V and 5 bases from J, with 15 bases between. Per germline, CDR1 DFQATT and CDR2 SNEGSKA (reference sequence). The CDR3 runs to 14 residues.

This rearrangement joins TRBV29-1 to TRBJ2-2; TRBD2 might be the D (5 bases). The germline V and J ends were trimmed by 6 bases and 4 bases, with 12 bases remaining between them. The CDR3 runs to 13 residues. The germline CDR1 and CDR2 sequences are SQVTM and ANQGSEA. The CDR3, as DNA: TGCAGCGTCGGAGGACCAGCCACCGGGGAGCTGTTTTTT. It encodes CSVGGPATGELFF.